The entry below gives a single T cell receptor (beta chain) sequence along with its context. TCRdb reprocessed the 5' RACE reads via MiXCR and lists one record per CDR3 protein. The table includes around 570,000 distinct CDR3 sequences, roughly 9.9% detected once. This sample was taken from a study of identical twins. CDR3 length equals 13 residues. V shed 5 bases and J shed 4 bases, with 11 bases lying between them. This same sample was also part of a study on yellow fever vaccine responses in identical twins.

Sequences were obtained from PBMCs. The chain employs TRBV12-3 or TRBV12-4 and TRBJ2-5; no definite D call. This sequence was found in a woman between 18 and 30 years old in good health. The CDR3 here is CASSKNRGETQYF. CDR3 DNA: TGTGCCAGCAGTAAAAATAGAGGAGAGACCCAGTACTTC.